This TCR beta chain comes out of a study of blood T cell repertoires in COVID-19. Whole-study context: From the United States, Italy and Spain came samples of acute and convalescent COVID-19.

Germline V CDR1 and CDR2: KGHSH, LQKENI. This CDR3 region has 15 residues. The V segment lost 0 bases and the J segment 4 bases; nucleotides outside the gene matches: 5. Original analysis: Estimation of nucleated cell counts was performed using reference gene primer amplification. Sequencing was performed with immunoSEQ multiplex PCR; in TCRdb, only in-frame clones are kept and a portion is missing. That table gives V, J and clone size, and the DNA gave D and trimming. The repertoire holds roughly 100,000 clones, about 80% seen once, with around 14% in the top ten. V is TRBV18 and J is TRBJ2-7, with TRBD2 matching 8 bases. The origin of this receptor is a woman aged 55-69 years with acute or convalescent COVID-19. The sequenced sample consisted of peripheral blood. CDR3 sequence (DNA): TGTGCCAGCTCACCACCGTTCGGGGGGGCATACGAGCAGTACTTC. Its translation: CASSPPFGGAYEQYF.